This TCR beta chain was retrieved from a study of early T cells in non-severe SARS-CoV-2 infection. At the level of the study: The sequenced material was bulk RNA from unsorted whole blood, and its chains were unpaired.

TCRdb re-called the 5' RACE reads with MiXCR, one entry per CDR3 protein. This table has tens of thousands of distinct CDR3 sequences, under 15% appearing once. This clonotype was detected ten times or more. V shed 1 base and J shed 1 base, with 13 bases lying between them. The length of the CDR3 is 15 residues. In germline, CDR1 is DFQATT, CDR2 SNEGSKA (reference sequence). V gene TRBV20-1 combines with J gene TRBJ1-1; TRBD1 is a possible D gene (5 bases). The sequence was collected from an adult who was a healthcare worker with PCR-confirmed SARS-CoV-2 infection or an uninfected control (not recorded which). Material for sequencing was whole blood. The CDR3 DNA follows: TGCAGTGCTAGAGGGGGGACCATCTCGAACACTGAAGCTTTCTTT. Translation gives CSARGGTISNTEAFF.